These 24 T cell receptor beta chains came from one sample sequenced in a study of blood T cell repertoires in COVID-19. Some clones are missing from TCRdb's copy, which holds only in-frame ones; the method was immunoSEQ multiplex PCR. The table has some 150,000 clones, around four fifths seen once; the top ten hold roughly 2.9%. Material for sequencing was peripheral blood. Every receptor here comes from a woman aged 40 to 50 with active or convalescent COVID-19.

The rearrangement joins TRBV10-3 to TRBJ1-6, with D unclear. The V and J ends lost 8 bases and 5 bases respectively, with 7 bases between them. Germline loops: CDR1 ENHRY, CDR2 SYGVKD. This CDR3 spans 12 amino acids. The CDR3 sequence is CAIASHNSPLHF. DNA of the CDR3: TGTGCCATCGCCAGTCATAATTCACCCCTCCACTTT.

This sequence joins TRBV6-5 and TRBJ1-2; 7 nucleotides line up with TRBD1. The germline gives CDR1 MNHEY, CDR2 SVGAGI. This CDR3 is 14 amino acids long. The ends lost 7 bases at V and 0 bases at J; junction bases unmatched: 5. The CDR3 sequence: CASKPGTANYGYTF. The CDR3 DNA reads as TGTGCCAGCAAACCCGGGACAGCTAACTATGGCTACACCTTC.

This clone has more than one count but fewer than ten. The CDR3 region is CASSFQGYSVMGTEAFF. The CDR3 DNA is TGTGCCAGCAGCTTTCAGGGGTATTCAGTAATGGGCACTGAAGCTTTCTTT. This chain uses TRBV11-2 with TRBJ1-1; possible D gene TRBD1, 6 bases. The germline CDR1 and CDR2 sequences are SGHAT and FQNNGV. CDR3 length: 17 residues. The V end lost 3 bases, the J end lost 4 bases, and 21 bases lay between the germline ends.

This sequence joins TRBV5-1 and TRBJ2-5, with 11 bases matching TRBD1. Germline CDR1 SGHRS, CDR2 YFSETQ. CDR3 length equals 13 residues. Losses at the gene ends were 7 bases for V and 4 bases for J; bases not matched to a gene: 3. In nucleotides, the CDR3 is TGCGCCAGCCGCGGGACAGGGGGAGAGACCCAGTACTTC. Its translation is CASRGTGGETQYF.

This chain connects TRBV28 to TRBJ1-3; D gene ambiguous. CDR1 and CDR2 (germline): MDHEN, SYDVKM. The CDR3 totals 15 residues. V lost 4 bases and J 1 base, leaving 11 bases between the germline ends. DNA for the CDR3: TGTGCCAGCAGTTCCCCTCCGGTGTCTGGAAACACCATATATTTT. This codes for CASSSPPVSGNTIYF.

The chain combines TRBV2 with TRBJ1-3; 7 nucleotides match TRBD1. The CDR3 is made up of 15 amino acids. Trimming took 4 bases from V and 4 from J; bases not matched to a gene: 7. CDR1 is SNHLY, CDR2 FYNNEI, per germline. In DNA, the CDR3 is TGTGCCAGCAGTGCCGACAGGGCAGGAGGAAACACCATATATTTT. It yields the protein CASSADRAGGNTIYF.

This clone was observed a few times. V is TRBV9 and J is TRBJ1-3, with D perhaps matching TRBD1 (5 bases). Trimming took off 0 bases at V and 2 bases at J, with 12 bases between the two ends. This CDR3 has 16 amino acids. Germline loops: CDR1 SGDLS, CDR2 YYNGEE. CDR3 loop: CASSVDPQGAGNTIYF. The CDR3 DNA reads TGTGCCAGCAGCGTAGACCCTCAAGGGGCTGGAAACACCATATATTTT.

V and J are TRBV5-1 and TRBJ1-3; D ambiguous. With 4 bases removed from V and 2 bases from J, the gap between germline ends came to 10 bases. The germline V gene encodes CDR1 SGHRS and CDR2 YFSETQ. This CDR3 has 14 residues. The CDR3 DNA is TGCGCCAGCAGCCCCGGGGATCCTGGAAACACCATATATTTT. It codes for CASSPGDPGNTIYF.

The rearrangement links TRBV18 to TRBJ1-6, with 10 bases lining up with TRBD1. The V and J ends lost 4 bases and 9 bases, in that order; junction bases with no gene match: 9. The CDR3 runs 16 residues. Germline lookup yields CDR1 KGHSH and CDR2 LQKENI. The CDR3 region is CASSLLRTGGSSPLHF. In nucleotides, the CDR3 is TGTGCCAGCTCACTATTAAGGACAGGGGGGAGTTCACCCCTCCACTTT.

This sequence joins TRBV7-9 and TRBJ1-2, with D hard to call. Trimming shortened V by 1 base and J by 3 bases, and 12 bases separated the two germline ends. Germline V gene data show CDR1 as SEHNR and CDR2 as FQNEAQ (reference sequence). This CDR3 contains 15 residues. Here the CDR3 reads CASSLEWRDYYGYTF. In DNA, the CDR3 is TGTGCCAGCAGCTTAGAATGGCGGGATTACTATGGCTACACCTTC.

CDR3 nucleotides: TGTGCCAGCAGTTACAATCGGGAGACCCAGTACTTC. Residues: CASSYNRETQYF. This chain joins TRBV6-5 and TRBJ2-5; no reliable D call. The germline V gene encodes CDR1 MNHEY and CDR2 SVGAGI. This CDR3 has 12 amino acids. Trimming removed 2 bases at V and 5 bases at J, with 6 bases between.

CDR3 nucleotide sequence: TGCGCCAGCAGTGAGTTAGCGGAGGGGAGGGAGCAGTACTTC. Its translation is CASSELAEGREQYF. The chain employs TRBV10-1 and TRBJ2-7; maybe TRBD2 (6 bases). The germline V gene encodes CDR1 WNHNN and CDR2 SYGVQD (reference sequence). There are 14 residues in the CDR3. V lost 1 base, J lost 7 bases, and 14 bases lay in between.

This sequence joins TRBV19 and TRBJ2-6; 7 positions match TRBD1. This CDR3 has 19 amino acids. Trimming at V came to 8 bases and at J to 1 base, leaving 17 bases not matched to a gene. Germline CDR1 LNHDA, CDR2 SQIVND (reference sequence). For the CDR3, the DNA is TGTGCCAGTGGAGACAGGGAGAGGCCGCGTAGTTCTGGGGCCAACGTCCTGACTTTC. Translated, it gives CASGDRERPRSSGANVLTF.

J is TRBJ2-5 and V is TRBV28; D might be TRBD2 (6 bases). From germline, CDR1 is MDHEN and CDR2 SYDVKM. The CDR3 length is 16 residues. Trimming cost V 4 bases and J 5 bases, with 20 bases left between them. CDR3 protein: CASSSPQAGLRETQYF. The CDR3 DNA follows: TGTGCCAGCAGTTCCCCCCAAGCGGGCCTCCGGGAGACCCAGTACTTC.

This chain links TRBV9 with TRBJ2-1, with TRBD2 as a possible D gene (5 bases). CDR1 SGDLS and CDR2 YYNGEE come from the germline V gene. The CDR3 length is 13 residues. The V gene lost 1 base and the J gene lost 14 bases, with 16 bases spanning the gap. CDR3 sequence reads: CASSVPVRGPKFF. CDR3 DNA sequence: TGTGCCAGCAGCGTACCCGTTCGAGGGCCGAAGTTCTTC.

The chain joins TRBV6-6 to TRBJ1-2; TRBD1 matches at 7 bases. The junction had 7 bases not matched to a gene; V was cut back by 6 bases and J by 6 bases. Germline V gene data show CDR1 as MNHNY and CDR2 as SVGAGI (reference sequence). The CDR3 is 13 residues long. The CDR3 DNA reads as TGTGCCAGCAGGTCCACAGGGGAAAATGGCTACACCTTC. Its protein is CASRSTGENGYTF.

V gene TRBV6-6 combines with J gene TRBJ1-1; a possible D gene is TRBD1 (5 bases). CDR3 size: 14 residues. V was trimmed by 5 bases and J by 4 bases, leaving 14 bases between them. CDR1 is MNHNY, CDR2 SVGAGI, per germline (reference sequence). The CDR3 region has the DNA TGTGCCAGCAGTGGGGGGGGGTTGTTCACTGAAGCTTTCTTT. As protein: CASSGGGLFTEAFF.

The rearrangement links TRBV28 to TRBJ2-5; 7 bases are shared with TRBD1. Germline trimming cut 7 bases from V and 4 bases from J; bases unmatched to any gene: 12. Germline loops: CDR1 MDHEN, CDR2 SYDVKM. CDR3 length: 15 residues. The CDR3 DNA reads as TGTGCCAGCACCCTACGAAAGGCAGGGGGAGAGACCCAGTACTTC. Protein: CASTLRKAGGETQYF.

The chain carries TRBV5-1 and TRBJ1-1; 8 bases map to TRBD1. Germline V lookup: CDR1 SGHRS, CDR2 YFSETQ. This CDR3 region has 15 residues. The V segment lost 6 bases and the J segment 1 base; nucleotides outside the gene matches: 8. The CDR3 protein is CASTWTGTSNTEAFF. In DNA form, the CDR3 reads TGCGCCAGCACTTGGACAGGGACTTCGAACACTGAAGCTTTCTTT.

In this sample, this clone turned up once. The chain combines TRBV7-2 with TRBJ1-6; tentative D call: TRBD1 (5 bases). The CDR3 runs to 15 residues. Trimming stripped 5 bases from V and 10 bases from J, with 18 bases between. Germline V gene data show CDR1 as SGHTA and CDR2 as FQGNSA. The CDR3 here is CASSPGGGFVSPLHF. DNA for the CDR3: TGTGCCAGCAGCCCTGGGGGGGGGTTCGTATCACCCCTCCACTTT.

The V and J genes are TRBV30 and TRBJ1-1; 9 nucleotides match TRBD1. J gave up 7 bases and V 4 bases, and 19 bases lay outside the gene matches. Germline V gene lookup returns CDR1 GTSNPN and CDR2 SVGIG (reference sequence). This CDR3 contains 17 residues. CDR3 sequence reads: CAWKAVGTGPFAGEAFF. The CDR3 bases are TGTGCCTGGAAAGCCGTCGGGACAGGGCCCTTCGCTGGTGAAGCTTTCTTT.

V gene TRBV2 combines with J gene TRBJ1-2; D is undetermined. Germline loops: CDR1 SNHLY, CDR2 FYNNEI. CDR3 size: 13 residues. V lost 3 bases and J 1 base, leaving 6 bases between the germline ends. Written as DNA, the CDR3 is TGTGCCAGCAGTGAGGGCGTTAACTATGGCTACACCTTC. Translating gives CASSEGVNYGYTF.

This clone was observed a single time. The chain is built from TRBV30 and TRBJ1-2, with D possibly being TRBD1 (5 bases). CDR1 and CDR2 (germline): GTSNPN, SVGIG (reference sequence). This CDR3 has 14 residues. Trimming took off 5 bases at V and 4 bases at J, with 17 bases between the two ends. CDR3 loop: CAWVAPQGLYGYTF. CDR3 bases: TGTGCCTGGGTTGCCCCCCAGGGTCTCTATGGCTACACCTTC. Supplemented by reference TRBV30 and TRBJ1-2, the full variable domain reads SQTIHQWPATLVQPVGSPLSLECTVEGTSNPNLYWYRQAAGRGLQLLFYSVGIGQISSEVPQNLSASRPQDRQFILSSKKLLLSDSGFYLCAWVAPQGLYGYTFGSGTRLTVV.

This clone was detected a few times. This rearrangement joins TRBV30 to TRBJ1-2; perhaps TRBD1 as D (5 bases). CDR3 length equals 13 residues. Trimming removed 0 bases at V and 6 bases at J, with 11 bases between. CDR1 is GTSNPN and CDR2 is SVGIG in the germline V gene (reference sequence). CDR3: CAWSVSGPNGYTF. CDR3 coding DNA: TGTGCCTGGAGTGTATCAGGGCCTAATGGCTACACCTTC.